This TCR beta chain was obtained from a study of response to subunit inactivated influenza vaccine. TCRdb reprocessed the RT-PCR reads with MiXCR, giving one entry per CDR3 protein. The table lists around 490,000 distinct CDR3 sequences, 7.6% of them singletons. As concerns this clonotype: Its target is not known.

This CDR3 spans 14 amino acids. The V and J ends lost 2 bases and 2 bases respectively, with 13 bases between them. Germline CDR1 GTSNPN, CDR2 SVGIG (reference sequence). Study-wide results and caveats: Authors suggested few new T cells are recruited by each seasonal influenza vaccination.

The gene calls are TRBV30 and TRBJ2-7; a weak D match, TRBD1 (5 bases). This specimen was PBMCs from blood, taken roughly 24 months after vaccination. The sequence came from a man between 50 and 75 years old who received an inactivated influenza vaccine. CDR3 loop: CAWSFGAGAYEQYF. Written as DNA, the CDR3 is TGTGCCTGGAGTTTTGGGGCCGGCGCCTACGAGCAGTACTTC.